This T cell receptor beta chain was obtained from a study of beta chain features in type 1 diabetes. Study overall: No patient-donor differences in age, gender, total cells or subset yield. Findings and limits, study-wide: Type 1 diabetes patients had moderately but significantly shorter TCRB CDR3s in all four CD4+ subsets.

The germline V gene encodes CDR1 GTSNPN and CDR2 SVGIG (reference sequence). The CDR3 has 15 residues. V was trimmed by 2 bases and J by 6 bases, leaving 16 bases between them. cDNA synthesis used the whole RNA isolate, giving expressed TCRB sequences. Sequenced by immunoSEQ multiplex PCR; TCRdb stores in-frame clones only, minus some. The sample has about 360,000 clones; 10% to 15% are singletons. Turning to this clone: The antigen is undetermined.

Sequencing was carried out using naive CD4+ T cells from blood. This chain joins TRBV30 and TRBJ2-2, with D unclear. The TCR comes from a man aged 18 to 29 in good health. The CDR3 DNA sequence: TGTGCCTGGAGTAGAGAATCGGGTTGGGCCGGGGAGCTGTTTTTT. This sequence encodes CAWSRESGWAGELFF.